Sequencing of this T cell receptor beta chain was carried out in a study of cytomegalovirus exposure and HLA in healthy donors. Study-level results: Later analysis identified around 15,000 TCR beta sequences associated with HLA alleles, using a false discovery rate threshold of 0.05. The authors later found HLA-associated TCR beta chains more clonally expanded than equally common others.

PCR employed 60 Vbeta and 13 Jbeta primers. Repertoires were generated with immunoSEQ multiplex PCR, while TCRdb's copy carries only in-frame clones and drops some. The profile shows 150,000 to 200,000 clones, approximately 88% of them singletons. Comments on this clone: Antigen unknown.

The sample was PBMCs. This receptor was obtained from a boy younger than 10 in good health and CMV-seronegative.

The CDR3 DNA reads as TGTGCCAGCAGTTTATCGAAGGCGGGGGGACAGCAGTTCTTC. Translation: CASSLSKAGGQQFF. The chain employs TRBV27 and TRBJ2-1; 8 nucleotides match TRBD2. The CDR3 contains 14 residues. V lost 0 bases, J lost 11 bases, and 6 bases stayed unmatched. CDR1 is MNHEY, CDR2 SMNVEV, per germline (reference sequence).